This T cell receptor beta chain was documented in a study of cytomegalovirus exposure and HLA in healthy donors. Overall study findings and caveats: Donor immune exposure was known only as CMV serostatus. Presence/absence results assume similar sequencing depth per donor, which may not hold. Previously analyzed data showed that most TCR beta V segments were productive at a frequency of about 87% or about 30%.

Concerning this clone itself: What it binds is unknown.

Primers: 60 Vbeta forward and 13 Jbeta reverse. In the original workflow: In a later analysis, around 11 million of 75 million to 90 million unique beta chains occurred in at least two donors. Produced via immunoSEQ multiplex PCR; TCRdb's table is partial and in-frame only. V, J and clone size are taken as reported in that table, and D and trimming were inferred from the DNA itself. The sample yields around 230,000 clones, about 75% seen once. Germline trimming cut 4 bases from V and 0 bases from J; bases unmatched to any gene: 5. In germline, CDR1 is MGHRA, CDR2 YSYEKL. This CDR3 has 16 amino acids. Specimen: PBMCs. The chain is built from TRBV4-1 and TRBJ1-3; TRBD1 matches 8 bases. This TCR came from a male donor in good health and CMV-seronegative. Here the CDR3 DNA reads TGCGCCAGCAGCCCTCAAGGACAGGGCTCTGGAAACACCATATATTTT. Its protein product is CASSPQGQGSGNTIYF.